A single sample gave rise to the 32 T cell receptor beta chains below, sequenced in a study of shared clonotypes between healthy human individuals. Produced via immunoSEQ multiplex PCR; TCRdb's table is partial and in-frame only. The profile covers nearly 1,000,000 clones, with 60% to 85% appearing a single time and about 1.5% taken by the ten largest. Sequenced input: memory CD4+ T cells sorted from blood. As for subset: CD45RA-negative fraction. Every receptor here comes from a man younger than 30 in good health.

DNA for the CDR3: TGCGCCAGCAGTTCAGGGGGCGAGGGTGACAATCAGCCCCAGCATTTT. Residues: CASSSGGEGDNQPQHF. The chain couples TRBV10-2 to TRBJ1-5; 8 bases are shared with TRBD1. CDR3 length: 16 residues. Germline assignment: CDR1 WSHSY and CDR2 SAAADI. J gave up 3 bases and V 5 bases, and 9 bases lay outside the gene matches.

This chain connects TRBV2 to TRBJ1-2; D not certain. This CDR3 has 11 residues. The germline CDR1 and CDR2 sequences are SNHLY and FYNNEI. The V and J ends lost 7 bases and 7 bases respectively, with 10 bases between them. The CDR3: CASNSYGGYTF. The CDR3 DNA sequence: TGTGCCAGCAACTCTTACGGTGGCTACACCTTC.

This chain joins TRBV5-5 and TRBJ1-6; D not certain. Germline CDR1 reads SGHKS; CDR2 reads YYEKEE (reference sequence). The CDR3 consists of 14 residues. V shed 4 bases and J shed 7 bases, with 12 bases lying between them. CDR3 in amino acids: CASSRALRNSPLHF. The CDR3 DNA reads TGTGCCAGCAGCCGGGCACTTCGGAATTCACCCCTCCACTTT.

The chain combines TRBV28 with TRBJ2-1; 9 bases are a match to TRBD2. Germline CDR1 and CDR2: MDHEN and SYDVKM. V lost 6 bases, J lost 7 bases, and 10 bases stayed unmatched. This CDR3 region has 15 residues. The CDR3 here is CASSPSGRSKNEQFF. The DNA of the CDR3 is TGTGCCAGCAGCCCCAGCGGGAGGAGTAAGAATGAGCAGTTCTTC.

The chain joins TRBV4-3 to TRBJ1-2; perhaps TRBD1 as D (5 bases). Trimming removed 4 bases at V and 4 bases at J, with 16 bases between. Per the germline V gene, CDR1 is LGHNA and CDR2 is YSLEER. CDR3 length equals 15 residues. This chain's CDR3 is CASSLWRADTYGYTF. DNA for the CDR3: TGCGCCAGCAGCCTGTGGCGAGCGGACACCTATGGCTACACCTTC.

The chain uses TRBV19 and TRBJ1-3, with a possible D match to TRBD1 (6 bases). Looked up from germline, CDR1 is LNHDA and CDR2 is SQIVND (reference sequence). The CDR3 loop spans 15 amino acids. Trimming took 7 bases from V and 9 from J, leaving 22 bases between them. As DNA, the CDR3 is TGTGCCAGTAACCCCACCCTGGCAGGGGACGGCACCATATATTTT. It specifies CASNPTLAGDGTIYF.

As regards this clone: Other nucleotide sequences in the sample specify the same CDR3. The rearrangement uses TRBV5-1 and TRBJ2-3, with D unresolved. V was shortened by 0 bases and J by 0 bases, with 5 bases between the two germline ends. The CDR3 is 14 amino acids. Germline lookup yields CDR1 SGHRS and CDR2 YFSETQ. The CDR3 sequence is CASSLGSSTDTQYF. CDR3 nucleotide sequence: TGCGCCAGCAGCTTGGGATCTAGCACAGATACGCAGTATTTT. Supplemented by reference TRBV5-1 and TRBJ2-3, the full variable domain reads KAGVTQTPRYLIKTRGQQVTLSCSPISGHRSVSWYQQTPGQGLQFLFEYFSETQRNKGNFPGRFSGRQFSNSRSEMNVSTLELGDSALYLCASSLGSSTDTQYFGPGTRLTVL.

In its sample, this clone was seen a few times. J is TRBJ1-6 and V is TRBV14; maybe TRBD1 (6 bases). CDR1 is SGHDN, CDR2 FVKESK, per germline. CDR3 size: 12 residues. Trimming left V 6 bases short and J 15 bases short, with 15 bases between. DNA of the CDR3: TGTGCCAGCAGTCAGGGGCCCTTAGTCCTCCACTTT. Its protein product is CASSQGPLVLHF.

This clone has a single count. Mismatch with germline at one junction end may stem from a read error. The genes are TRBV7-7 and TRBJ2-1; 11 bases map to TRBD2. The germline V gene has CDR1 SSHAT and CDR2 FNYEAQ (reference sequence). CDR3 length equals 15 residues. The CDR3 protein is CASSLAGGLYNEQFF. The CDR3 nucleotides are TGTGCTAGCAGCTTAGCGGGAGGGCTGTACAATGAGCAGTTCTTC.

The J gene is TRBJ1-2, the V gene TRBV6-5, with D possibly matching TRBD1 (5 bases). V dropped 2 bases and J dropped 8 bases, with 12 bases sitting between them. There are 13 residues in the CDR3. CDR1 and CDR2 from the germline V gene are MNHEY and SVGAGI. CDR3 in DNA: TGTGCCAGCAGTTACGGGGCCCGACAAGGCTACACCTTC. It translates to CASSYGARQGYTF.

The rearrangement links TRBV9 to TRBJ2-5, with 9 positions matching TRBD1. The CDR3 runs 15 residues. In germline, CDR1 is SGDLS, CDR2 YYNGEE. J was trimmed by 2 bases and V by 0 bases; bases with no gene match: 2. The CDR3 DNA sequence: TGTGCCAGCAGCGTAGGTGGGACAGGGCAAGAGACCCAGTACTTC. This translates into CASSVGGTGQETQYF.

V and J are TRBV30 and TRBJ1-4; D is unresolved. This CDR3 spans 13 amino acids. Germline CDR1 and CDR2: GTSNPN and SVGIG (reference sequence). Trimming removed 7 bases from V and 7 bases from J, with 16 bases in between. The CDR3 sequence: CASDPRGGEKLFF. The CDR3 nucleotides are TGTGCCTCGGATCCCAGAGGCGGTGAAAAACTGTTTTTT.

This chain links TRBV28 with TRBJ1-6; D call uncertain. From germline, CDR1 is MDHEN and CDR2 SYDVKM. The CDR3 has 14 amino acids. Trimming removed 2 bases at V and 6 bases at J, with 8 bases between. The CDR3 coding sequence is TGTGCCAGCAGTTTACGAACAATTAATTCACCCCTCCACTTT. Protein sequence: CASSLRTINSPLHF.

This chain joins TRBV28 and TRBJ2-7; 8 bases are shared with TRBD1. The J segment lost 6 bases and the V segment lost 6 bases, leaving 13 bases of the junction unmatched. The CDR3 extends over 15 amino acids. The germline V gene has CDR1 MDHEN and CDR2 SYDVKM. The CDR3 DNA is TGTGCCAGCAGCAAACAACAGGGGGTAGGCTCCGAGCAGTACTTC. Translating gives CASSKQQGVGSEQYF.

The CDR3 DNA reads as TGCGCCAGCAGCTTGGCCGGGGGGCGTACTGAAGCTTTCTTT. Translating it yields CASSLAGGRTEAFF. The V call is TRBV5-1, the J call TRBJ1-1; tentative D call: TRBD1 (6 bases). V dropped 0 bases and J dropped 5 bases, with 11 bases sitting between them. Germline CDR1 reads SGHRS; CDR2 reads YFSETQ. The CDR3 has 14 amino acids. The full variable domain, with the rest looked up from reference TRBV5-1 and TRBJ1-1, is KAGVTQTPRYLIKTRGQQVTLSCSPISGHRSVSWYQQTPGQGLQFLFEYFSETQRNKGNFPGRFSGRQFSNSRSEMNVSTLELGDSALYLCASSLAGGRTEAFFGQGTRLTVV.

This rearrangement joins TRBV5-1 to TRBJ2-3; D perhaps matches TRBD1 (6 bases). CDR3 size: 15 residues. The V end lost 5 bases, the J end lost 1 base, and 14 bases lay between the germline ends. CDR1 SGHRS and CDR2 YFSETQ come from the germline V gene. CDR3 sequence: CASREGGSGTDTQYF. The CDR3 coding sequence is TGCGCCAGCAGGGAAGGGGGTTCTGGCACAGATACGCAGTATTTT.

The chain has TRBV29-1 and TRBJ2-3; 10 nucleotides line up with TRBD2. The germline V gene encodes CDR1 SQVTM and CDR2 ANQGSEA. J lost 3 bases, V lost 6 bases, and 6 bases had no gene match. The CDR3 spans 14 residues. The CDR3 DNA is TGCAGCGTCAGGACTAGCGGTCAGACAGATACGCAGTATTTT. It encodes CSVRTSGQTDTQYF.

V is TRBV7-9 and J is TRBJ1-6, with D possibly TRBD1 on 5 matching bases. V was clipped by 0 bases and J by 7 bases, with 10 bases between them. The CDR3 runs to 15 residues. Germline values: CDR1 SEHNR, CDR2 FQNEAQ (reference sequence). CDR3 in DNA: TGTGCCAGCAGCTTAGCCCAGGGCGGGAATTCACCCCTCCACTTT. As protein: CASSLAQGGNSPLHF.

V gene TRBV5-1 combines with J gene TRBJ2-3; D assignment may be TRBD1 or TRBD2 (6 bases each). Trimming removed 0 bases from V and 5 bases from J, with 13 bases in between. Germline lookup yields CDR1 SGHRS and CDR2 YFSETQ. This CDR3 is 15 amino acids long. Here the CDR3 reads CASSLVGGLRDTQYF. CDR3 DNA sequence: TGCGCCAGCAGCTTGGTAGGGGGGCTTAGAGATACGCAGTATTTT.

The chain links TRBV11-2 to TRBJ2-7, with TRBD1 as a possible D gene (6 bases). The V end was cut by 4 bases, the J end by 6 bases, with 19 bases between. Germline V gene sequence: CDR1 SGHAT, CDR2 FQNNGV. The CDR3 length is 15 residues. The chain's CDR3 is CASSSPDRSPREQYF. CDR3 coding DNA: TGTGCCAGCAGCTCCCCAGACAGGAGCCCTCGCGAGCAGTACTTC.

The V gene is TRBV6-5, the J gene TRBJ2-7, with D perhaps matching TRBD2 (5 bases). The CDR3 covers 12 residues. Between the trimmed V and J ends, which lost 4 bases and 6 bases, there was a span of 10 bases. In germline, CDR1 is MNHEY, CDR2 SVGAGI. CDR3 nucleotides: TGTGCCAGCAGTTCCCCCGCGGGCGAGCAGTACTTC. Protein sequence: CASSSPAGEQYF.

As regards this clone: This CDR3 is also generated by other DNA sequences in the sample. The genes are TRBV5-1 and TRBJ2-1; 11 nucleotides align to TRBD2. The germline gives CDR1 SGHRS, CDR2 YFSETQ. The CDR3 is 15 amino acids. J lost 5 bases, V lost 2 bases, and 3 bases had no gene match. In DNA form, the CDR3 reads TGCGCCAGCAGCTTACTAGCGGGAGTAAACAATGAGCAGTTCTTC. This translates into CASSLLAGVNNEQFF.

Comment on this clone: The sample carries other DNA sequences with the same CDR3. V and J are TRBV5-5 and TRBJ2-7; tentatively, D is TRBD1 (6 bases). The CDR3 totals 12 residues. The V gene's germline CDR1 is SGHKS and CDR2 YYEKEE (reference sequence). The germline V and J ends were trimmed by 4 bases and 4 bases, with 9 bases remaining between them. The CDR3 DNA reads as TGTGCCAGCAGCAGGCAGGGGTACGAGCAGTACTTC. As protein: CASSRQGYEQYF.

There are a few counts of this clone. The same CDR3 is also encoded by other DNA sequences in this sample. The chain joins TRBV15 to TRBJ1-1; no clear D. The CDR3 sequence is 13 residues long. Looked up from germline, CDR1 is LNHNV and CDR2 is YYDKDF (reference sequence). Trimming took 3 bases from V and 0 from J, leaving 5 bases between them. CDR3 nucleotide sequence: TGTGCCACCAGCAGTATTATGAACACTGAAGCTTTCTTT. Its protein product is CATSSIMNTEAFF.

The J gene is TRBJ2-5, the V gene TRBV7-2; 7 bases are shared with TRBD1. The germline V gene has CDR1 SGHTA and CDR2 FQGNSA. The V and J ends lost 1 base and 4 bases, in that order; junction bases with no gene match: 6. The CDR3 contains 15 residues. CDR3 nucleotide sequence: TGTGCCAGCAGCTTAGTTAGGGGGCTAGGAGAGACCCAGTACTTC. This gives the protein CASSLVRGLGETQYF.

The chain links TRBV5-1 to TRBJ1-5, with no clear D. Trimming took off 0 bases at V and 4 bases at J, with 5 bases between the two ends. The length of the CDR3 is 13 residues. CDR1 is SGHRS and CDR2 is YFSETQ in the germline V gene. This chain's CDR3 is CASSLAVNQPQHF. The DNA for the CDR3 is TGCGCCAGCAGCTTGGCCGTTAATCAGCCCCAGCATTTT.

The CDR3 region has the DNA TGTGCCAGCAGACTCGGAGGGGTCAATGAGCAGTTCTTC. This encodes CASRLGGVNEQFF. The chain carries TRBV7-2 and TRBJ2-1, with D maybe TRBD2 (6 bases). This CDR3 comprises 13 residues. V shed 6 bases and J shed 6 bases, with 12 bases lying between them. In germline, CDR1 is SGHTA, CDR2 FQGNSA. The full variable domain, its missing parts supplied by reference TRBV7-2 and TRBJ2-1, is GAGVSQSPSNKVTEKGKDVELRCDPISGHTALYWYRQSLGQGLEFLIYFQGNSAPDKSGLPSDRFSAERTGGSVSTLTIQRTQQEDSAVYLCASRLGGVNEQFFGPGTRLTVL.

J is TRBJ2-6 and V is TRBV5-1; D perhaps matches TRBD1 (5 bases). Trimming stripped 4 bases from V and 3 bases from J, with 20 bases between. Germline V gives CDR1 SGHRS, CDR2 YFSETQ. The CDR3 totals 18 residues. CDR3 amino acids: CASSPAVQGNDGANVLTF. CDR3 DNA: TGCGCCAGCAGCCCGGCGGTCCAGGGAAATGATGGGGCCAACGTCCTGACTTTC. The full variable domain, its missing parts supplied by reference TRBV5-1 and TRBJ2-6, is KAGVTQTPRYLIKTRGQQVTLSCSPISGHRSVSWYQQTPGQGLQFLFEYFSETQRNKGNFPGRFSGRQFSNSRSEMNVSTLELGDSALYLCASSPAVQGNDGANVLTFGAGSRLTVL.

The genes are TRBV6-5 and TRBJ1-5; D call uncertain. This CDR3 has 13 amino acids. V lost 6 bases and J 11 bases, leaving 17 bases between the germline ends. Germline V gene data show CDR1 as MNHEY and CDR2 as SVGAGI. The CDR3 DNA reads TGTGCCAGCAGCGAGCTGGAGGGTACGGCCCAGCATTTT. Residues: CASSELEGTAQHF.

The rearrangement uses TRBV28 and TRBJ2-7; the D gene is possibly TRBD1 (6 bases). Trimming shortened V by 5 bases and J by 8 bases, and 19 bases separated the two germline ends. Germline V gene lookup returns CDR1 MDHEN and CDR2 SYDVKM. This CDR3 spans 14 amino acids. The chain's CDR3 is CASSPPPSTGKQYF. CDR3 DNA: TGTGCCAGCAGTCCCCCCCCGTCGACAGGAAAGCAGTACTTC.

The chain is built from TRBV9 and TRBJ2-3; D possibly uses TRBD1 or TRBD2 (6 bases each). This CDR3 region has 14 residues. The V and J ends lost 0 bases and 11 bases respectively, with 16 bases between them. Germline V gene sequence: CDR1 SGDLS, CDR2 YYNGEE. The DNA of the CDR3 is TGTGCCAGCAGCGTAGGAATAACGGGGGCTGTGCAGTATTTT. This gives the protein CASSVGITGAVQYF.

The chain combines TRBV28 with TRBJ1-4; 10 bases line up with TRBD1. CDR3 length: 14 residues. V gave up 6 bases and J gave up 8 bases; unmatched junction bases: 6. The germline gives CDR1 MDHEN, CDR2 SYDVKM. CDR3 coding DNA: TGTGCCAGCAGGACAGGGGGCTTTGCGGAAAAACTGTTTTTT. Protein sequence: CASRTGGFAEKLFF. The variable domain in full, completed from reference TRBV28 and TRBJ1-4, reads DVKVTQSSRYLVKRTGEKVFLECVQDMDHENMFWYRQDPGLGLRLIYFSYDVKMKEKGDIPEGYSVSREKKERFSLILESASTNQTSMYLCASRTGGFAEKLFFGSGTQLSVL.